A single T cell receptor beta chain is shown here with its context. Its antigen is as yet unknown. Noted time point: healthy volunteer bleed at 6 weeks. The total RNA was obtained from whole blood that was not fractionated. This specimen belongs to a study of human T cells and chemical hapten exposure. Study-level information: Minor pooled library volume differences mainly drove per-sample TCR yield variation. Study-level results: The number of TCRs above 1 in 1000 frequency did not change after DPC sensitization.

V lost 3 bases and J lost 0, with 11 bases in between. The CDR3 contains 15 residues. Germline V gives CDR1 SGHVS, CDR2 FQNEAQ. As the library was built, unique molecular identifiers were attached to individual cDNA molecules. Per the study methods: Samples contained a median of around 89,000 TCRs, with a range of about 23,224 to 700,000. TCRdb recomputed calls from the RACE reads with MiXCR, one row per CDR3 protein. Clone size and V and J calls follow TCRdb, not the original study. The repertoire consists of 60,000 to 90,000 distinct CDR3 sequences, with approximately 8.6% occurring once and the leading ten covering 1.5% to 2%.

The J gene is TRBJ1-2, the V gene TRBV7-8, with D perhaps TRBD1 (6 bases). Sequencing was carried out using whole blood. This clonotype originated in a female donor in good health. Some clones in this sample may be carry-over from other donors' samples. CDR3 bases: TGTGCCAGCAGCTTGAGCCCAGGGGCTAACTATGGCTACACCTTC. Translation: CASSLSPGANYGYTF.